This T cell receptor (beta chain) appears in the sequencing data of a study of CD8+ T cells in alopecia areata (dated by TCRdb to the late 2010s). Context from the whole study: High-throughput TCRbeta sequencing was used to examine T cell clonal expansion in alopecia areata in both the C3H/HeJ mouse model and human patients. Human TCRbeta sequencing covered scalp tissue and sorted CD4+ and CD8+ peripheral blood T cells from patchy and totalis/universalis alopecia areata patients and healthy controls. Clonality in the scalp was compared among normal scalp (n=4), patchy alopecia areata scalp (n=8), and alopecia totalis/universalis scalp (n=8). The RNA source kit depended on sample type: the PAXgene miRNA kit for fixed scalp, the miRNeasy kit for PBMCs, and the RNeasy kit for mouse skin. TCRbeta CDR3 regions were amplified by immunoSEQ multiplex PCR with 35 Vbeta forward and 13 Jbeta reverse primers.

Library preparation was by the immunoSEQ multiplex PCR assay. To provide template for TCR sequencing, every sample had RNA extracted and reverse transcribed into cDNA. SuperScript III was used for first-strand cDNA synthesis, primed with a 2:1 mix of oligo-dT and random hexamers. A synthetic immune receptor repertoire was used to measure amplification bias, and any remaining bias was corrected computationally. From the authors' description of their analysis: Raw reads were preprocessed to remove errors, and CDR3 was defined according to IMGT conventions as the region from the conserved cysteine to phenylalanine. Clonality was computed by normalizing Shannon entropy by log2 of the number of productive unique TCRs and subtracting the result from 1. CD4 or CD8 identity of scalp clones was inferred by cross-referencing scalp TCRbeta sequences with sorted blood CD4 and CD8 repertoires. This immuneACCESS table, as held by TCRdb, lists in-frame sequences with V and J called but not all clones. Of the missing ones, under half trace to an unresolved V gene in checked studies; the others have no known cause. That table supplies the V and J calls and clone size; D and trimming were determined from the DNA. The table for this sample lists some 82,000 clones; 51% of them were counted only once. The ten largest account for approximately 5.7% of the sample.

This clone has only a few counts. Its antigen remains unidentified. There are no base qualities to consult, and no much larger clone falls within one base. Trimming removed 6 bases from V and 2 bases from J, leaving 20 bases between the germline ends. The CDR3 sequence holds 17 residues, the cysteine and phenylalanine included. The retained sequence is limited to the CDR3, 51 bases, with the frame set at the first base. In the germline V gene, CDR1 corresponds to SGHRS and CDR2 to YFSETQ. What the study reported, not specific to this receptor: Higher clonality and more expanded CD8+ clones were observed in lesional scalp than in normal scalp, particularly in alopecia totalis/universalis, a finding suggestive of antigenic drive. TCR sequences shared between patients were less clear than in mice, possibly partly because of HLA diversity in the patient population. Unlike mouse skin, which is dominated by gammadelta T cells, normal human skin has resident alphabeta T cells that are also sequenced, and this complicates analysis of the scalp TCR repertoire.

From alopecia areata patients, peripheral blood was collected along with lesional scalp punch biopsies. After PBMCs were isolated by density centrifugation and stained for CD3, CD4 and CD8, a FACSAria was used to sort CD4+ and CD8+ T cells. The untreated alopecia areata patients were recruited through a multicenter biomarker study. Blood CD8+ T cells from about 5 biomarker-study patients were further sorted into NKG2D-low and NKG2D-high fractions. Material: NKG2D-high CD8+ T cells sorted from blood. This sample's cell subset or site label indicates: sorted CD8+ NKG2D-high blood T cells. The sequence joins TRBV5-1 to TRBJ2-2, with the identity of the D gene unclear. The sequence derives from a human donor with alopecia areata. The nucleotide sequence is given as TGCGCCAGCAACTCCGGTCCTTTTGATACCAACACCGGGGAGCTGTTTTTT. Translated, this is CASNSGPFDTNTGELFF.